What follows is one T cell receptor beta chain and its context. The data derive from a study of cytotoxic CD8 clonotypes in ibrutinib-treated CLL. Produced via immunoSEQ multiplex PCR; TCRdb's table is partial and in-frame only. The sample holds fewer than 400,000 clones, 67% seen once. Trimming removed 1 base at V and 5 bases at J, with 14 bases between. Germline values: CDR1 SGHTA, CDR2 FQGNSA. This CDR3 has 15 residues. This chain joins TRBV7-2 and TRBJ1-2; tentatively, D is TRBD1 (5 bases). The input for sequencing was PBMCs, taken after 36 months of ibrutinib treatment. This clonotype originated in a human donor with chronic lymphocytic leukemia. CDR3 protein: CASSLGGLGNYGYTF. As DNA, the CDR3 is TGTGCCAGCAGCTTAGGGGGCCTCGGAAATTATGGCTACACCTTC.